Below are 21 T cell receptor beta chains sequenced from a single sample in a study of T cells in tuberculosis. Here immunoSEQ multiplex PCR was the method, and the copy in TCRdb shows in-frame clones only, minus some. This sample carries 7,500 to 8,500 clones, 85% to 95% of them seen once, and the ten largest clones take roughly 12%. Material: PBMCs. These receptors came from an adult with tuberculosis.

The CDR3 loop reads CASSLIDSGNSPLHF. The CDR3, as DNA: TGTGCCAGCAGCTTAATCGATAGCGGGAATTCACCCCTCCACTTT. The V call is TRBV7-3, the J call TRBJ1-6; no definite D call. The germline V gene encodes CDR1 SGHTA and CDR2 FQGTGA. Trimming shortened V by 1 base and J by 7 bases, and 11 bases separated the two germline ends. This CDR3 is built from 15 residues.

A single count supports this clone. This rearrangement joins TRBV19 to TRBJ1-5; 7 bases agree with TRBD1. The CDR3 is 17 amino acids. Looked up from germline, CDR1 is LNHDA and CDR2 is SQIVND (reference sequence). J gave up 1 base and V 2 bases, and 8 bases lay outside the gene matches. The DNA of the CDR3 is TGTGCCAGTAGTATACGAACAGGGGTAAGGAGCAATCAGCCCCAGCATTTT. Protein product: CASSIRTGVRSNQPQHF.

This clone is a singleton in its sample. The V and J genes are TRBV9 and TRBJ2-1; 9 bases fit TRBD2. V dropped 0 bases and J dropped 3; count of bases not matched to a gene: 4. The CDR3 is 16 amino acids. Per germline, CDR1 SGDLS and CDR2 YYNGEE. DNA for the CDR3: TGTGCCAGCAGCGTAGGGCCAGCGGGAGGCTACAATGAGCAGTTCTTC. Its translation: CASSVGPAGGYNEQFF. The complete variable domain, with remaining parts taken from reference TRBV9 and TRBJ2-1, reads DSGVTQTPKHLITATGQRVTLRCSPRSGDLSVYWYQQSLDQGLQFLIQYYNGEERAKGNILERFSAQQFPDLHSELNLSSLELGDSALYFCASSVGPAGGYNEQFFGPGTRLTVL.

The chain has TRBV18 and TRBJ2-1, with D perhaps matching TRBD1 (6 bases). V lost 2 bases and J lost 8, with 10 bases in between. Germline lookup yields CDR1 KGHSH and CDR2 LQKENI. This CDR3 has 13 amino acids. The chain's CDR3 is CASSPSGADEQFF. CDR3 nucleotide sequence: TGTGCCAGCTCACCATCAGGGGCGGATGAGCAGTTCTTC.

The chain joins TRBV27 to TRBJ2-5; 15 bases are a match to TRBD2. V lost 3 bases and J lost 4; bases outside the gene matches: 0. Germline lookup yields CDR1 MNHEY and CDR2 SMNVEV (reference sequence). The length of the CDR3 is 15 residues. DNA for the CDR3: TGTGCCAGCAGTTTGGGACTAGCGGGAGGAGAGACCCAGTACTTC. Its protein product is CASSLGLAGGETQYF.

The genes are TRBV30 and TRBJ2-4; perhaps TRBD1 as D (6 bases). From germline, CDR1 is GTSNPN and CDR2 SVGIG (reference sequence). This CDR3 region has 14 residues. Trimming took 3 bases from V and 5 from J, leaving 14 bases between them. CDR3: CAWSRDNPQNIQYF. The CDR3 coding sequence is TGTGCCTGGAGCCGGGACAACCCCCAAAACATTCAGTACTTC. The full variable domain, in which reference TRBV30 and TRBJ2-4 provide the parts outside the CDR3, is SQTIHQWPATLVQPVGSPLSLECTVEGTSNPNLYWYRQAAGRGLQLLFYSVGIGQISSEVPQNLSASRPQDRQFILSSKKLLLSDSGFYLCAWSRDNPQNIQYFGAGTRLSVL.

This chain joins TRBV5-6 and TRBJ1-1; D not certain. V lost 1 base to trimming and J lost 6 bases, with 10 bases between them. The V gene's germline CDR1 is SGHDT and CDR2 YYEEEE. The CDR3 consists of 13 residues. Here the CDR3 reads CASSLNRRAEAFF. The CDR3 DNA reads TGTGCCAGCAGCTTGAATCGGCGGGCTGAAGCTTTCTTT. Full variable domain (outside the CDR3, taken from reference TRBV5-6 and TRBJ1-1): DAGVTQSPTHLIKTRGQQVTLRCSPKSGHDTVSWYQQALGQGPQFIFQYYEEEERQRGNFPDRFSGHQFPNYSSELNVNALLLGDSALYLCASSLNRRAEAFFGQGTRLTVV.

This clone showed up just once. The V gene is TRBV29-1, the J gene TRBJ2-1; the match to TRBD2 covers 9 bases. Germline V gene data show CDR1 as SQVTM and CDR2 as ANQGSEA. Germline trimming cut 1 base from V and 5 bases from J; bases unmatched to any gene: 6. The CDR3 loop spans 15 amino acids. The CDR3 DNA sequence: TGCAGCGTTGAAGCCTCAGTAGCGGGAGACAATGAGCAGTTCTTC. This gives the protein CSVEASVAGDNEQFF.

The chain links TRBV9 to TRBJ2-5; 9 bases align to TRBD2. This CDR3 is built from 17 residues. V lost 3 bases, J lost 2 bases, and 11 bases stayed unmatched. Germline values: CDR1 SGDLS, CDR2 YYNGEE. CDR3 in amino acids: CASSAHYSGSGQETQYF. The CDR3 DNA follows: TGTGCCAGCAGCGCCCACTATAGCGGGAGTGGGCAAGAGACCCAGTACTTC.

As DNA, the CDR3 is TGTGCCAGTAGTATACTAGCCAAAAACATTCAGTACTTC. This gives the protein CASSILAKNIQYF. The rearrangement links TRBV19 to TRBJ2-4; unclear D gene. The CDR3 runs to 13 residues. Germline CDR1 LNHDA, CDR2 SQIVND (reference sequence). The V end lost 2 bases, the J end lost 0 bases, and 2 bases lay between the germline ends.

J is TRBJ2-3 and V is TRBV6-4; possibly TRBD2 for D (7 bases). Germline CDR1 and CDR2: MRHNA and SNTAGT. The CDR3 extends over 15 amino acids. With 0 bases removed from V and 2 bases from J, the gap between germline ends came to 9 bases. The chain's CDR3 is CASSDSAGATDTQYF. The CDR3 DNA follows: TGTGCCAGCAGTGACTCGGCGGGGGCCACAGATACGCAGTATTTT.

The gene calls are TRBV19 and TRBJ2-7, with 8 bases identical to TRBD2. The CDR3 length is 16 residues. CDR1 and CDR2 from the germline V gene are LNHDA and SQIVND (reference sequence). J was trimmed by 4 bases and V by 3 bases; bases with no gene match: 11. The CDR3 DNA is TGTGCCAGTAGTATCAGCGGGAGTGGGTTCGAGTACGAGCAGTACTTC. Encoded protein: CASSISGSGFEYEQYF.

The chain uses TRBV10-3 and TRBJ2-1, with TRBD2 matching over 10 bases. Germline-derived CDR1 and CDR2 are ENHRY and SYGVKD. Germline trimming cut 6 bases from V and 9 bases from J; bases unmatched to any gene: 8. This CDR3 spans 14 amino acids. In DNA, the CDR3 is TGTGCCATCAGCCGGGAGGTAGCGGGAGGTGAGCAGTTCTTC. Translating gives CAISREVAGGEQFF.

CDR3 in DNA: TGTGCCAGTAGTATAGAAGGGACATACAATGAGCAGTTCTTC. Translating it yields CASSIEGTYNEQFF. The V call is TRBV19, the J call TRBJ2-1; weak D call: TRBD1 (6 bases). Trimming took 0 bases from V and 4 from J, leaving 7 bases between them. Germline V gene lookup returns CDR1 LNHDA and CDR2 SQIVND (reference sequence). CDR3 length equals 14 residues.

CDR3 sequence (DNA): TGTGCCAGCAGCTCGACGACTAGTGGTTCCTACGAGCAGTACTTC. This encodes CASSSTTSGSYEQYF. The V gene is TRBV7-2, the J gene TRBJ2-7; a weak D match, TRBD2 (6 bases). The V gene's germline CDR1 is SGHTA and CDR2 FQGNSA. With 4 bases removed from V and 1 base from J, the gap between germline ends came to 14 bases. This CDR3 comprises 15 residues. Full variable domain (outside the CDR3, taken from reference TRBV7-2 and TRBJ2-7): GAGVSQSPSNKVTEKGKDVELRCDPISGHTALYWYRQSLGQGLEFLIYFQGNSAPDKSGLPSDRFSAERTGGSVSTLTIQRTQQEDSAVYLCASSSTTSGSYEQYFGPGTRLTVT.

The rearrangement links TRBV7-8 to TRBJ2-1; D possibly corresponds to TRBD2 (5 bases). V was clipped by 5 bases and J by 10 bases, with 15 bases between them. The CDR3 is 13 amino acids. The germline V gene encodes CDR1 SGHVS and CDR2 FQNEAQ. CDR3 protein: CASSPIGGSEQFF. The CDR3 DNA sequence: TGTGCCAGCAGCCCTATAGGAGGCTCGGAGCAGTTCTTC.

The chain joins TRBV4-1 to TRBJ2-3; a weak D match, TRBD1 (5 bases). Germline V gives CDR1 MGHRA, CDR2 YSYEKL. CDR3 size: 17 residues. V lost 2 bases and J lost 4, with 19 bases in between. The CDR3 loop is CASSQSPGPLRPDTQYF. CDR3 bases: TGCGCCAGCAGCCAATCCCCAGGGCCCCTAAGGCCAGATACGCAGTATTTT.

V usage is TRBV6-1 and J usage is TRBJ2-7; possibly TRBD2 for D (5 bases). Germline V gene sequence: CDR1 MNHNS, CDR2 SASEGT. Trimming shortened V by 6 bases and J by 0 bases, and 12 bases separated the two germline ends. The CDR3 has 14 amino acids. CDR3 region: CASSLTSFSYEQYF. The DNA for the CDR3 is TGTGCCAGCAGCCTAACTAGTTTCTCCTACGAGCAGTACTTC.

The chain is built from TRBV5-1 and TRBJ2-7, with 10 positions matching TRBD1. The germline V gene encodes CDR1 SGHRS and CDR2 YFSETQ. Losses at the gene ends were 4 bases for V and 6 bases for J; bases not matched to a gene: 10. This CDR3 comprises 15 residues. The chain's CDR3 is CASSARDRGFGEQYF. The CDR3 nucleotides are TGCGCCAGCAGCGCCCGGGACAGGGGTTTCGGCGAGCAGTACTTC.

The chain is built from TRBV5-4 and TRBJ2-3; D is ambiguous. Trimming shortened V by 1 base and J by 2 bases, and 17 bases separated the two germline ends. This CDR3 has 17 residues. The germline V gene has CDR1 SGHNT and CDR2 YYREEE (reference sequence). Here the CDR3 reads CASSLYPSSAATDTQYF. The CDR3 bases are TGTGCCAGCAGCTTGTATCCTTCCAGCGCAGCCACAGATACGCAGTATTTT.

The chain carries TRBV30 and TRBJ1-3; no clear D gene. The CDR3 extends over 15 amino acids. CDR1 and CDR2 from the germline V gene are GTSNPN and SVGIG (reference sequence). The germline V and J ends were trimmed by 2 bases and 0 bases, with 11 bases remaining between them. CDR3 residues: CAWSRDLVSGNTIYF. DNA of the CDR3: TGTGCCTGGAGTCGAGATCTTGTCTCTGGAAACACCATATATTTT.